The 28 T cell receptor beta chains presented below share a single source sample, sequenced in a study of blood T cell repertoires in COVID-19. Clones were read by immunoSEQ multiplex PCR, and TCRdb kept only the in-frame ones, dropping some. The repertoire holds some 200,000 clones, with about 90% as singletons. The sequencing input was peripheral blood. All receptors derive from a woman in her sixties with COVID-19, enrolled during active disease.

The chain's CDR3 is CATSDRRGNTGELFF. For the CDR3, the DNA is TGTGCCACCAGTGACCGACGGGGGAACACCGGGGAGCTGTTTTTT. The genes are TRBV24-1 and TRBJ2-2; D is perhaps TRBD2 (5 bases). The CDR3 runs to 15 residues. Trimming shortened V by 4 bases and J by 1 base, and 9 bases separated the two germline ends. Looked up from germline, CDR1 is KGHDR and CDR2 is SFDVKD.

This CDR3 reads CASSRTFREEEGYTF. Written as DNA, the CDR3 is TGCGCCAGCAGCCGAACCTTCCGGGAAGAAGAGGGCTACACCTTC. The gene calls are TRBV4-1 and TRBJ1-2; no reliable D call. The germline CDR1 and CDR2 sequences are MGHRA and YSYEKL. Trimming stripped 4 bases from V and 8 bases from J, with 20 bases between. There are 15 residues in the CDR3.

The gene calls are TRBV29-1 and TRBJ1-5; no clear D gene. This CDR3 contains 14 residues. V shed 4 bases and J shed 0 bases, with 10 bases lying between them. Germline lookup yields CDR1 SQVTM and CDR2 ANQGSEA. The CDR3 DNA follows: TGCAGCGTTGGGGGAGGGAATAGCAATCAGCCCCAGCATTTT. Its protein is CSVGGGNSNQPQHF.

This chain joins TRBV6-5 and TRBJ1-2, with 9 bases fitting TRBD1. V lost 7 bases to trimming and J lost 3 bases; unmatched junction nucleotides: 6. There are 14 residues in the CDR3. The germline CDR1 and CDR2 sequences are MNHEY and SVGAGI. DNA of the CDR3: TGTGCCAGCACCAGGGGACAGGGCGACTATGGCTACACCTTC. This gives the protein CASTRGQGDYGYTF.

The chain combines TRBV5-4 with TRBJ1-4, with no clear D. V was pared by 1 base and J by 7 bases, with 17 bases between. The CDR3 runs to 16 residues. Looked up from germline, CDR1 is SGHNT and CDR2 is YYREEE (reference sequence). CDR3 nucleotide sequence: TGTGCCAGCAGCTTGTTAATGGACGGAGGCGGTGAAAAACTGTTTTTT. It is translated as CASSLLMDGGGEKLFF.

The chain carries TRBV6-4 and TRBJ2-7; 12 bases are a match to TRBD2. Germline CDR1 and CDR2: MRHNA and SNTAGT. V lost 3 bases to trimming and J lost 3 bases; unmatched junction nucleotides: 0. This CDR3 contains 14 residues. The CDR3: CASSETSGSYEQYF. The CDR3 DNA follows: TGTGCCAGCAGTGAGACTAGCGGGAGCTACGAGCAGTACTTC.

The rearrangement joins TRBV6-5 to TRBJ2-1, with D perhaps matching TRBD1 (9 bases). There are 14 residues in the CDR3. Germline CDR1 is MNHEY and CDR2 is SVGAGI. V dropped 11 bases and J dropped 9 bases, with 23 bases sitting between them. DNA for the CDR3: TGTGCCGTCCACAGGGGGCGGGAGGCTCTTGAGCAGTTCTTC. It yields the protein CAVHRGREALEQFF.

The genes are TRBV6-4 and TRBJ1-3, with unresolved D. The CDR3 is made up of 19 amino acids. Trimming shortened V by 0 bases and J by 0 bases, and 18 bases separated the two germline ends. Looked up from germline, CDR1 is MRHNA and CDR2 is SNTAGT. The CDR3, as DNA: TGTGCCAGCAGTGACTCCCTTGGTTGGGTAGCCGGCTCTGGAAACACCATATATTTT. Translated: CASSDSLGWVAGSGNTIYF.

This rearrangement joins TRBV19 to TRBJ2-1, with 14 bases that match TRBD2. This CDR3 spans 17 amino acids. With V trimmed by 2 bases and J by 9 bases, 9 bases remained unmatched. From germline, CDR1 is LNHDA and CDR2 SQIVND (reference sequence). The CDR3 region is CASSIRGLAGAPPEQFF. The CDR3, as DNA: TGTGCCAGTAGTATACGGGGACTAGCGGGAGCTCCGCCTGAGCAGTTCTTC.

This clone was counted once. This sequence joins TRBV30 and TRBJ1-5; TRBD1 might be the D (6 bases). V dropped 1 base and J dropped 2 bases, with 9 bases sitting between them. CDR3 length equals 14 residues. Germline values: CDR1 GTSNPN, CDR2 SVGIG (reference sequence). The CDR3 sequence: CAWSARTGNQPQHF. The CDR3, as DNA: TGTGCCTGGAGTGCCCGGACAGGCAATCAGCCCCAGCATTTT.

This chain connects TRBV11-2 to TRBJ1-6; 8 bases are shared with TRBD1. Trimming at V came to 6 bases and at J to 7 bases, leaving 8 bases not matched to a gene. Germline CDR1 reads SGHAT; CDR2 reads FQNNGV. CDR3 length: 15 amino acids. The DNA of the CDR3 is TGTGCCAGCAGATTCACCGGGACAGGCAATTCACCCCTCCACTTT. Residues: CASRFTGTGNSPLHF.

J is TRBJ2-7 and V is TRBV7-2; possibly TRBD2 for D (6 bases). Germline loops: CDR1 SGHTA, CDR2 FQGNSA. Trimming shortened V by 5 bases and J by 4 bases, and 18 bases separated the two germline ends. This CDR3 spans 15 amino acids. The CDR3 region is CASSHLGTGPYEQYF. In nucleotides, the CDR3 is TGTGCCAGCAGCCATTTAGGGACTGGACCTTACGAGCAGTACTTC.

As to this clone: The junction does not match germline at one end; this may be a read error. V usage is TRBV6-5 and J usage is TRBJ1-5; 8 bases fit TRBD1. Germline V gene sequence: CDR1 MNHEY, CDR2 SVGAGI. The CDR3 loop spans 13 amino acids. CDR3 sequence reads: CAGSQGAREPQHF. The CDR3 DNA reads TGTGCCGGCAGTCAGGGGGCTCGAGAGCCCCAGCATTTT.

The chain uses TRBV18 and TRBJ1-1; D may be TRBD1 (6 bases). CDR3 length: 15 amino acids. The V gene lost 3 bases and the J gene lost 5 bases, with 16 bases spanning the gap. Germline CDR1 and CDR2: KGHSH and LQKENI. This chain's CDR3 is CASSPTGDRRTEAFF. DNA for the CDR3: TGTGCCAGCTCACCGACAGGAGATCGACGTACTGAAGCTTTCTTT.

The chain is built from TRBV30 and TRBJ1-3; possibly TRBD1 for D (5 bases). Germline loops: CDR1 GTSNPN, CDR2 SVGIG (reference sequence). The CDR3 length is 13 residues. Trimming left V 8 bases short and J 0 bases short, with 11 bases between. The CDR3: CAGTGHSGNTIYF. CDR3 sequence (DNA): TGTGCCGGTACAGGCCACTCTGGAAACACCATATATTTT.

This sequence joins TRBV29-1 and TRBJ1-5; D is perhaps TRBD1 (6 bases). The CDR3 sequence is 13 residues long. V gave up 6 bases and J gave up 5 bases, with 14 bases separating them. In germline, CDR1 is SQVTM, CDR2 ANQGSEA. CDR3 nucleotide sequence: TGCAGCGTAGCCGGGACACTAGATCAGCCCCAGCATTTT. This translates into CSVAGTLDQPQHF.

This chain links TRBV27 with TRBJ1-1; the D is unclear. The CDR3 has 13 residues. V was shortened by 6 bases and J by 1 base, with 9 bases between the two germline ends. Germline V CDR1 and CDR2: MNHEY, SMNVEV (reference sequence). CDR3 bases: TGTGCCAGCAGACCGACTGGGAACACTGAAGCTTTCTTT. Translation gives CASRPTGNTEAFF.

The chain uses TRBV6-5 and TRBJ2-4; D is possibly TRBD1 (6 bases). Germline V gene data show CDR1 as MNHEY and CDR2 as SVGAGI. Trimming stripped 5 bases from V and 7 bases from J, with 15 bases between. This CDR3 spans 14 amino acids. The CDR3 protein is CASSTIQGKNIQYF. In nucleotides, the CDR3 is TGTGCCAGCAGTACGATACAGGGAAAGAACATTCAGTACTTC.

The chain recombines TRBV30 with TRBJ1-5, with 8 bases aligning to TRBD1. J was trimmed by 6 bases and V by 1 base; bases with no gene match: 8. Germline CDR1 reads GTSNPN; CDR2 reads SVGIG (reference sequence). The CDR3 sequence is 15 residues long. CDR3 DNA sequence: TGTGCCTGGAGTGACCAGACAGGGGCCATTCAGCCCCAGCATTTT. Amino acids: CAWSDQTGAIQPQHF.

Remarks on this clone: At the DNA level, this CDR3 is encoded by other sequences in the same sample as well. This sequence joins TRBV7-2 and TRBJ1-2; D call uncertain. Looked up from germline, CDR1 is SGHTA and CDR2 is FQGNSA. CDR3 length: 13 amino acids. V gave up 5 bases and J gave up 4 bases, with 11 bases separating them. The CDR3 DNA sequence: TGTGCCAGCAGCCCCGGCGGCTTCTATGGCTACACCTTC. Translating gives CASSPGGFYGYTF.

The rearrangement joins TRBV6-5 to TRBJ1-2; TRBD1 aligns across 9 bases. The CDR3 consists of 15 residues. Germline CDR1 is MNHEY and CDR2 is SVGAGI. V lost 5 bases and J lost 3; bases outside the gene matches: 7. This CDR3 reads CASSTLQGAYYGYTF. Here the CDR3 DNA reads TGTGCCAGCAGTACATTACAGGGGGCATACTATGGCTACACCTTC.

The rearrangement joins TRBV7-2 to TRBJ2-3; 7 nucleotides match TRBD2. The J segment lost 4 bases and the V segment lost 3 bases, leaving 13 bases of the junction unmatched. Germline loops: CDR1 SGHTA, CDR2 FQGNSA. This CDR3 is built from 17 residues. As DNA, the CDR3 is TGTGCCAGCAGCTTTGTCTTAGCCGGCGGGAGCGCAGATACGCAGTATTTT. Translated, it gives CASSFVLAGGSADTQYF.

CDR3 protein: CASSGGQGASYEQYF. CDR3 nucleotide sequence: TGTGCCAGTAGTGGGGGACAGGGGGCTTCCTACGAGCAGTACTTC. The chain has TRBV19 and TRBJ2-7, with TRBD1 matching 12 bases. The CDR3 has 15 residues. Germline V gene data show CDR1 as LNHDA and CDR2 as SQIVND (reference sequence). V was pared by 5 bases and J by 1 base, with 3 bases of the junction left unmatched.

This chain joins TRBV4-3 and TRBJ1-5; 9 nucleotides align to TRBD1. The ends lost 4 bases at V and 3 bases at J; junction bases unmatched: 10. Germline V gene sequence: CDR1 LGHNA, CDR2 YSLEER. This CDR3 contains 17 residues. DNA for the CDR3: TGCGCCAGCAGCCCTCAATGGACAGGGGCTAACAATCAGCCCCAGCATTTT. Its translation: CASSPQWTGANNQPQHF.

The J gene is TRBJ1-1, the V gene TRBV7-2, with TRBD1 identical over 10 bases. Germline CDR1 SGHTA, CDR2 FQGNSA. V lost 5 bases, J lost 13 bases, and 22 bases stayed unmatched. The CDR3 covers 17 residues. The CDR3 nucleotides read TGTGCCAGCAGCCAAGAATCCGGGACAGGGGCCAATGCTAGGGGTTTCTTT. This codes for CASSQESGTGANARGFF.

The chain carries TRBV10-3 and TRBJ2-2, with D unclear. CDR3 length: 17 residues. CDR1 and CDR2 from the germline V gene are ENHRY and SYGVKD. Between the trimmed V and J ends, which lost 3 bases and 0 bases, there was a span of 14 bases. This CDR3 reads CAISDPAEPTNTGELFF. DNA for the CDR3: TGTGCCATCAGTGATCCCGCGGAGCCTACGAACACCGGGGAGCTGTTTTTT.

V is TRBV6-5 and J is TRBJ2-3; maybe TRBD1 (6 bases). V lost 6 bases to trimming and J lost 1 base, with 11 bases between them. The CDR3 sequence is 14 residues long. The V gene's germline CDR1 is MNHEY and CDR2 SVGAGI. CDR3 in DNA: TGTGCCAGCAGCAGGGGAGAGGGCACAGATACGCAGTATTTT. Its protein is CASSRGEGTDTQYF.

The chain carries TRBV7-6 and TRBJ2-2; 12 bases match TRBD2. Germline V lookup: CDR1 SGHVS, CDR2 FNYEAQ. V was clipped by 4 bases and J by 4 bases; unmatched bases: 4. The CDR3 is 16 amino acids. CDR3 sequence: CASSSGLAGITGELFF. The CDR3 DNA sequence: TGTGCCAGCAGCTCCGGACTAGCGGGAATCACCGGGGAGCTGTTTTTT.